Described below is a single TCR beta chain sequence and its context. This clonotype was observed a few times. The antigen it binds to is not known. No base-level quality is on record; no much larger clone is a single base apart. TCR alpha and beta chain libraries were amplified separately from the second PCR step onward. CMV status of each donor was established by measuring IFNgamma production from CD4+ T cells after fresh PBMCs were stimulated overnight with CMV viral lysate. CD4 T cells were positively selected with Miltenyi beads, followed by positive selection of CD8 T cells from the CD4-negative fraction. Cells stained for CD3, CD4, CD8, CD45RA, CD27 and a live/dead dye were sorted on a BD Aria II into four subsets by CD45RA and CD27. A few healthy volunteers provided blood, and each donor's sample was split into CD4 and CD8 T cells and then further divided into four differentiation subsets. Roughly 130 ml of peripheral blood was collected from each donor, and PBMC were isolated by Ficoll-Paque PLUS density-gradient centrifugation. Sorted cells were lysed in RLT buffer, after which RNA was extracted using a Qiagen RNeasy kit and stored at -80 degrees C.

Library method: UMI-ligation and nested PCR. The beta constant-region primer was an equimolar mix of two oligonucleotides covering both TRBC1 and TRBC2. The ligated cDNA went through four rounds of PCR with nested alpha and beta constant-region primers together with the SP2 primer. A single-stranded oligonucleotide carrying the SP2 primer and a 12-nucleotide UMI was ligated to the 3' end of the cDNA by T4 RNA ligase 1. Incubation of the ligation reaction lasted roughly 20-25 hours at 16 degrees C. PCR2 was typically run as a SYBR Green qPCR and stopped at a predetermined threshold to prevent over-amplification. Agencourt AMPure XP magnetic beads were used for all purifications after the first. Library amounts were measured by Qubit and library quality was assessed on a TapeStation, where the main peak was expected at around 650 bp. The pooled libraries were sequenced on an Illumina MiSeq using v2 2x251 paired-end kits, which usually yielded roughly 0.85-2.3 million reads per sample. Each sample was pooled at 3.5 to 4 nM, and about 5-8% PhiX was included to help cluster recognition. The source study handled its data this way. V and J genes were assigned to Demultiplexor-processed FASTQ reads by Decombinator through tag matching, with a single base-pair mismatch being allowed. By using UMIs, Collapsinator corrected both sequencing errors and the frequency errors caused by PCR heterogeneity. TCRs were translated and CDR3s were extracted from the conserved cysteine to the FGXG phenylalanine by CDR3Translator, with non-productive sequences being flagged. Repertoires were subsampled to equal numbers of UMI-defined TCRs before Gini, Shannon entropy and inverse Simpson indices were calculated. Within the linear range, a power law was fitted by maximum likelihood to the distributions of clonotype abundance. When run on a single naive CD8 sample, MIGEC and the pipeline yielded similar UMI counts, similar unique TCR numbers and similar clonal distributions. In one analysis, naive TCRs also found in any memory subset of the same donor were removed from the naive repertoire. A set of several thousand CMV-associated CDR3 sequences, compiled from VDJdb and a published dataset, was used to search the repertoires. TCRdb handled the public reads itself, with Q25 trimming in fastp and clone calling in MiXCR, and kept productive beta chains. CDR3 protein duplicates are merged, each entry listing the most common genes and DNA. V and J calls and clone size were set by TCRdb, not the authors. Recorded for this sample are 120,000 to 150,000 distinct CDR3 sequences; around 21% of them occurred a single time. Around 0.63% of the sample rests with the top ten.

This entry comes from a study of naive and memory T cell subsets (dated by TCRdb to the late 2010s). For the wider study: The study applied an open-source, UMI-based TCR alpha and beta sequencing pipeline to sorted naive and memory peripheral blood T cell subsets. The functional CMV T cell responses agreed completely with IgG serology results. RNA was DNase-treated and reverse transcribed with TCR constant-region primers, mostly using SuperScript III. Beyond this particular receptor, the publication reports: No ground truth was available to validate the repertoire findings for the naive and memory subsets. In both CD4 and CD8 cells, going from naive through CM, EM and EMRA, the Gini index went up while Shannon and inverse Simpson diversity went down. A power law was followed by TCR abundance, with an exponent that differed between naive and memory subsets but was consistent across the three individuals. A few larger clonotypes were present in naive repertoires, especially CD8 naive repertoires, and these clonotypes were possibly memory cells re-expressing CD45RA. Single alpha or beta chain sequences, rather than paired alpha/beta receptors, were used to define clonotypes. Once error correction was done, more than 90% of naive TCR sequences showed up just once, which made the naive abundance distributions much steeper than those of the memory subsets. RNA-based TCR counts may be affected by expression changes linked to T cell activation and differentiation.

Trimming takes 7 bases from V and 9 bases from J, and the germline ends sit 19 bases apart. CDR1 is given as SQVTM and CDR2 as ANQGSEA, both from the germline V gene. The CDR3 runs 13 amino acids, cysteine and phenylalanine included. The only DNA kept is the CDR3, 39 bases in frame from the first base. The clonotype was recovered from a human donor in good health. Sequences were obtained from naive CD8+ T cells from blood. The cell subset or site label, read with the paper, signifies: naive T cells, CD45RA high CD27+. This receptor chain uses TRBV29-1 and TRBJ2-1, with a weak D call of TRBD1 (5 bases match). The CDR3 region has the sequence CSGDGAPGPEQFF. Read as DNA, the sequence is TGCAGCGGGGATGGGGCACCCGGCCCTGAGCAGTTCTTC.